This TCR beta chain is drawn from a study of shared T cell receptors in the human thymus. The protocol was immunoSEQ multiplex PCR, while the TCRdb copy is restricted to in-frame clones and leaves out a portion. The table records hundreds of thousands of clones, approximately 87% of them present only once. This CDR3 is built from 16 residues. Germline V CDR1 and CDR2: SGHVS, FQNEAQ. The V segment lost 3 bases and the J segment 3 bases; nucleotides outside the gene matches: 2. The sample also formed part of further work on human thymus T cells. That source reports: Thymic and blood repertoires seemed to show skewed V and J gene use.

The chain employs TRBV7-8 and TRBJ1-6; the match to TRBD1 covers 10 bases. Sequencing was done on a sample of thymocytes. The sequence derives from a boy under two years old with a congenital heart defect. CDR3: CASSLTGGGYNSPLHF. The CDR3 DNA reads TGTGCCAGCAGCTTGACAGGGGGCGGCTATAATTCACCCCTCCACTTT.